The 10 T cell receptor beta chains reported below all come from one sample, sequenced in a study of blood T cell repertoires in COVID-19. Using immunoSEQ multiplex PCR, the repertoire was profiled, and TCRdb retains in-frame clones only, with some absent. The sample has about 220,000 clones, roughly 84% seen once. The sample taken for sequencing was peripheral blood. These receptors were taken from a man aged 45-60 years who had recovered from COVID-19.

V is TRBV7-9 and J is TRBJ1-4, with TRBD1 matching over 7 bases. With 1 base clipped from V and 5 bases from J, the junction kept 4 bases outside the gene matches. Germline V gene sequence: CDR1 SEHNR, CDR2 FQNEAQ (reference sequence). The CDR3 has 15 residues. Here the CDR3 reads CASSLVQGKNEKLFF. The CDR3 nucleotides read TGTGCCAGCAGCTTAGTACAGGGGAAAAATGAAAAACTGTTTTTT.

The chain employs TRBV5-1 and TRBJ1-2; no clear D. V gave up 0 bases and J gave up 3 bases, with 12 bases separating them. The CDR3 runs to 15 residues. Per the germline V gene, CDR1 is SGHRS and CDR2 is YFSETQ. DNA for the CDR3: TGCGCCAGCAGCTTGGCCGGGTCATGGGACTATGGCTACACCTTC. Residues: CASSLAGSWDYGYTF.

V is TRBV7-2 and J is TRBJ1-2; TRBD1 is a possible D gene (6 bases). Germline CDR1 and CDR2: SGHTA and FQGNSA. Trimming took 1 base from V and 4 from J, leaving 10 bases between them. The CDR3 is 14 residues long. This CDR3 reads CASSLGGTSYGYTF. Written as DNA, the CDR3 is TGTGCCAGCAGCTTAGGGGGGACAAGCTATGGCTACACCTTC.

This clone was picked up one time. V is TRBV7-2 and J is TRBJ2-1; TRBD2 aligns across 8 bases. Per the germline V gene, CDR1 is SGHTA and CDR2 is FQGNSA. The CDR3 extends over 15 amino acids. V trimming: 5 bases; J trimming: 9 bases; junction bases outside the gene matches: 12. Written as DNA, the CDR3 is TGTGCCAGCAGCAAATGGGAGGTAGCGGGAACTGAGCAGTTCTTC. The encoded protein is CASSKWEVAGTEQFF. The full variable domain, rest sourced from reference TRBV7-2 and TRBJ2-1, is GAGVSQSPSNKVTEKGKDVELRCDPISGHTALYWYRQSLGQGLEFLIYFQGNSAPDKSGLPSDRFSAERTGGSVSTLTIQRTQQEDSAVYLCASSKWEVAGTEQFFGPGTRLTVL.

This clone showed up just once. The V call is TRBV29-1, the J call TRBJ2-3, with D possibly TRBD2 on 5 matching bases. The CDR3 is made up of 16 amino acids. V was shortened by 1 base and J by 0 bases, with 14 bases between the two germline ends. Germline CDR1 is SQVTM and CDR2 is ANQGSEA. CDR3 region: CSVEAGRVPSTDTQYF. The CDR3 DNA sequence: TGCAGCGTTGAAGCTGGGCGGGTCCCCAGCACAGATACGCAGTATTTT.

The rearrangement joins TRBV24-1 to TRBJ2-3, with 8 nucleotides matching TRBD1. The germline gives CDR1 KGHDR, CDR2 SFDVKD. The CDR3 runs to 18 residues. The V segment lost 4 bases and the J segment 0 bases; nucleotides outside the gene matches: 11. CDR3 nucleotides: TGTGCCACCAGTGAGGGGCGGGCAGGGGGCTTCAGCACAGATACGCAGTATTTT. This gives the protein CATSEGRAGGFSTDTQYF.

The V and J genes are TRBV9 and TRBJ2-1; 10 bases align to TRBD1. The germline CDR1 and CDR2 sequences are SGDLS and YYNGEE. The V and J ends lost 3 bases and 4 bases, in that order; junction bases with no gene match: 4. There are 15 residues in the CDR3. The CDR3 sequence is CASSERTGGYNEQFF. The CDR3 DNA sequence: TGTGCCAGCAGCGAGAGGACAGGGGGGTACAATGAGCAGTTCTTC.

This rearrangement joins TRBV5-4 to TRBJ2-7, with D unclear. The V gene lost 2 bases and the J gene lost 6 bases, with 6 bases spanning the gap. The germline V gene encodes CDR1 SGHNT and CDR2 YYREEE (reference sequence). The CDR3 totals 11 residues. CDR3 coding DNA: TGTGCCAGCAGCTTTAGCCGCGAGCAGTACTTC. This sequence encodes CASSFSREQYF. Complete variable domain (other parts from reference TRBV5-4 and TRBJ2-7): ETGVTQSPTHLIKTRGQQVTLRCSSQSGHNTVSWYQQALGQGPQFIFQYYREEENGRGNFPPRFSGLQFPNYSSELNVNALELDDSALYLCASSFSREQYFGPGTRLTVT.

The chain has TRBV28 and TRBJ2-1, with TRBD1 identical over 10 bases. The V segment lost 8 bases and the J segment 3 bases; nucleotides outside the gene matches: 4. The CDR3 is made up of 14 amino acids. Germline CDR1 MDHEN, CDR2 SYDVKM. The CDR3 loop is CASLGTGVYNEQFF. The CDR3 nucleotides read TGTGCCAGCCTGGGGACAGGGGTCTACAATGAGCAGTTCTTC.

The rearrangement links TRBV21-1 to TRBJ1-6; whether TRBD1, the table's D call, matches the DNA was not checked. TRBV21-1 is listed as a pseudogene. The CDR3 sequence is 16 residues long. The CDR3 reads CASSPQGWSEDSPLHF. DNA for the CDR3: TGTGCCAGCAGCCCCCAGGGGTGGTCCGAGGACTCACCCCTCCACTTT.